A selection of T cell receptor beta chains follows, all from one sample in a study of a mutant IDH1 vaccine in newly diagnosed glioma. Antigens of these TCRs are unknown. The data were produced by immunoSEQ multiplex PCR, yet TCRdb's version contains in-frame clones alone and is incomplete. The sample consists of tens of thousands of clones, around 85% of them appearing once. The sample here was PBMCs, taken from a glioma patient whose treatment included an IDH1 peptide vaccine. These receptors were taken from a man aged 35-49 years with glioma. Both conserved end residues are part of each CDR3. The order of the fields is D gene, clone size, J gene, V gene, CDR3 DNA, CDR3 protein. A D gene is named only where the DNA matches it firmly. Clone size is not always given. Where it is, it says once, few, many or a class for expanded clones.

- few TRBJ2-2 TRBV27 TGTGCCAGCTCCTCATGGCCAGGGGTGAACACCGGGGAGCTGTTTTTT CASSSWPGVNTGELFF
TRBD1 - TRBJ1-1 TRBV19 TGTGCCAGTAACCTACTTCGACAGGGAGGAATAGGCCAAGCTTTCTTT CASNLLRQGGIGQAFF
- - TRBJ2-7 TRBV7-8 TGTGCCAGCAGCTCCTTAAGTGAGGGACGGTACGAGCAGTACTTC CASSSLSEGRYEQYF
- - TRBJ2-7 TRBV4-2 TGTGCCAGCAGCCTCGGGTCTGGCTCCTACGAGCAGTACTTC CASSLGSGSYEQYF
- - TRBJ1-2 TRBV6-1 TGTGCCAGCAGTCCGGGACACTACTATGGCTACACCTTC CASSPGHYYGYTF
- - TRBJ2-7 TRBV7-8 TGTGCCAGCAGCCAATCCACTATGCCATACGAGCAGTACTTC CASSQSTMPYEQYF
- - TRBJ2-2 TRBV7-3 TGTGCCAGCAGCTCGACCCCAATGAAGTCTAACACCGGGGAGCTGTTTTTT CASSSTPMKSNTGELFF
- once TRBJ2-2 TRBV18 TGTGCCAGCTCACCACCGAGTTCCGGGGAGCTGTTTTTT CASSPPSSGELFF
- few TRBJ2-5 TRBV5-1 TGCGCCAGCAGCCCGACAGACCCTGAGGGGGAGACCCAGTACTTC CASSPTDPEGETQYF
- - TRBJ2-2 TRBV6-4 TGTGCCAGCAGCGCCGTTGGAACCGGGGAGCTGTTTTTT CASSAVGTGELFF